This T cell receptor beta chain was recorded in a study of T cell changes during pregnancy in multiple sclerosis. Germline values: CDR1 SGHKS, CDR2 YYEKEE (reference sequence). Trimming shortened V by 4 bases and J by 0 bases, and 17 bases separated the two germline ends. CDR3 length: 17 residues. Clones were read by immunoSEQ multiplex PCR, and TCRdb kept only the in-frame ones, dropping some. The profile covers about 40,000 clones, with 89% appearing a single time and roughly 1.2% taken by the ten largest. V is TRBV5-5 and J is TRBJ1-3, with D perhaps TRBD1 (6 bases). This specimen was CD4+ T cells from peripheral blood mononuclear cells, taken after pregnancy. The origin of this receptor is a female donor with multiple sclerosis, enrolled in a pregnancy study. Here the CDR3 DNA reads TGTGCCAGCAGCACCCCACCGGACAGCCGCTCTGGAAACACCATATATTTT. Protein sequence: CASSTPPDSRSGNTIYF.